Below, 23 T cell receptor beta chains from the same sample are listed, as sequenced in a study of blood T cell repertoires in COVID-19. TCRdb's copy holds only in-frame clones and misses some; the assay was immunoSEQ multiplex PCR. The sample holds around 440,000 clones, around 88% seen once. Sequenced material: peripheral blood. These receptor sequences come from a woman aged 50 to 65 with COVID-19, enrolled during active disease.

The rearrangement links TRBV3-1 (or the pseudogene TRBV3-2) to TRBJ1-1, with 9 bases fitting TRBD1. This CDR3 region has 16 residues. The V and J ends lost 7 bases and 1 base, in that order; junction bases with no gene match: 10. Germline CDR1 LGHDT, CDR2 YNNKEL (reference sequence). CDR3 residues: CASIILQGAPNTEAFF. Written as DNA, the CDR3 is TGTGCCAGCATCATCCTACAGGGGGCGCCGAACACTGAAGCTTTCTTT.

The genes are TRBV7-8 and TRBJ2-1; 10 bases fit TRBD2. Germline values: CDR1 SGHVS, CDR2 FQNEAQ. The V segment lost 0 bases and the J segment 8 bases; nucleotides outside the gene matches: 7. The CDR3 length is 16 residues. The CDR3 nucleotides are TGTGCCAGCAGCTTAGCGAGTAGCGGGGGGAAATATGAGCAGTTCTTC. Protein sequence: CASSLASSGGKYEQFF.

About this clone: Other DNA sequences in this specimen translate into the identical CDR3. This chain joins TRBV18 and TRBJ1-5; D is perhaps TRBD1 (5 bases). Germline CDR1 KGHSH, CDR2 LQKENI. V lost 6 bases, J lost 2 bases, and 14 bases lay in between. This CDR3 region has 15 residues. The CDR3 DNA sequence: TGTGCCAGCTCCCCCGCGGGGGGGGGCAATCAGCCCCAGCATTTT. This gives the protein CASSPAGGGNQPQHF.

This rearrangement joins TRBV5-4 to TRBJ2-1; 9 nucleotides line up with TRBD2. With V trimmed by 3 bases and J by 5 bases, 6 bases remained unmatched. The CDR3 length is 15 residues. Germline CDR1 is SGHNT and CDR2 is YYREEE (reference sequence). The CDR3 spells CASSSTSGPNNEQFF. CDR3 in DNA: TGTGCCAGCAGCTCGACTAGCGGACCTAACAATGAGCAGTTCTTC.

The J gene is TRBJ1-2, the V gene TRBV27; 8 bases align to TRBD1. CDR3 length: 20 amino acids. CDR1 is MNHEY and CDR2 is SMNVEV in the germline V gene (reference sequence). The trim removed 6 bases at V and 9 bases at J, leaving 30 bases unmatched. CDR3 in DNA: TGTGCCAGCAGCCCGGTGATCCGGACACAGGGGGAGGGGTGGGGGAGTCGCTACACCTTC. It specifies CASSPVIRTQGEGWGSRYTF.

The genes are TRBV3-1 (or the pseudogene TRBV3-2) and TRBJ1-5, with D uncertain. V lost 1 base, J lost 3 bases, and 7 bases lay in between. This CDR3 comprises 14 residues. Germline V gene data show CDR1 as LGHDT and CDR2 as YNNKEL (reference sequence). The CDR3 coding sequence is TGTGCCAGCAGCCAAGGCGGTACCAATCAGCCCCAGCATTTT. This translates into CASSQGGTNQPQHF.

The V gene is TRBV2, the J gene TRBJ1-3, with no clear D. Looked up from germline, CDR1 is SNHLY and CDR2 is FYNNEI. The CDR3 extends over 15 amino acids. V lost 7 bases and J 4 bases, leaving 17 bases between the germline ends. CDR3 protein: CASNFLDGIGNTIYF. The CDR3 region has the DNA TGTGCCAGCAACTTTTTAGACGGGATCGGAAACACCATATATTTT.

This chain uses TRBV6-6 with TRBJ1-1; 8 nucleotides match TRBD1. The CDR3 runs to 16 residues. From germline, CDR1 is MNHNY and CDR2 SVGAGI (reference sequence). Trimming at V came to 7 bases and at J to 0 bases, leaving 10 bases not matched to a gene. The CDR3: CASTKDRAHMNTEAFF. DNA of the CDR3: TGTGCCAGCACGAAGGACAGGGCGCACATGAACACTGAAGCTTTCTTT.

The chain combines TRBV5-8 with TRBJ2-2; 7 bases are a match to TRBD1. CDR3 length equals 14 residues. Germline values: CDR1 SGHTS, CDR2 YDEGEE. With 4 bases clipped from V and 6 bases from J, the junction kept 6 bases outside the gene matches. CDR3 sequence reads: CASSPYDRAGELFF. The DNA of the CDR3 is TGTGCCAGCAGCCCCTATGACAGGGCCGGGGAGCTGTTTTTT.

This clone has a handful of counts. Written as DNA, the CDR3 is TGTGCCAGCAGTGACGGGGGGGCCTACAATGAGCAGTTCTTC. It specifies CASSDGGAYNEQFF. The chain carries TRBV6-4 and TRBJ2-1, with TRBD2 matching 7 bases. J lost 2 bases, V lost 2 bases, and 0 bases had no gene match. Germline V gene lookup returns CDR1 MRHNA and CDR2 SNTAGT. The CDR3 consists of 14 residues.

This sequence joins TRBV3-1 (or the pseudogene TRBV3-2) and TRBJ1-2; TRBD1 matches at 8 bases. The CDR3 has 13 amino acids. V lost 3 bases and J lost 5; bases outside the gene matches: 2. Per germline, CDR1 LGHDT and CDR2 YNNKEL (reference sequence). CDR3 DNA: TGTGCCAGCAGCCAGCAGGGGGCTTATGGCTACACCTTC. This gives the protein CASSQQGAYGYTF.

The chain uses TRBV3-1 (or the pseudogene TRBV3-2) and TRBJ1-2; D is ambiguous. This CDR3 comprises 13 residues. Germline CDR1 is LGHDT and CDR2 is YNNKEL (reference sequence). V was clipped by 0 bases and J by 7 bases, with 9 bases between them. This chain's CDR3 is CASSQDVRAGYTF. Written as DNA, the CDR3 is TGTGCCAGCAGCCAAGATGTGAGGGCTGGCTACACCTTC.

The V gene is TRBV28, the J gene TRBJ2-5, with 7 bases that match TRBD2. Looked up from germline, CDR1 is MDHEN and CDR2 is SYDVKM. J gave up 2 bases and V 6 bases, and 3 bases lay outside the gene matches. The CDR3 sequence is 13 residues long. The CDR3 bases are TGTGCCAGCAGGAATAGCGGGCAAGAGACCCAGTACTTC. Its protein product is CASRNSGQETQYF.

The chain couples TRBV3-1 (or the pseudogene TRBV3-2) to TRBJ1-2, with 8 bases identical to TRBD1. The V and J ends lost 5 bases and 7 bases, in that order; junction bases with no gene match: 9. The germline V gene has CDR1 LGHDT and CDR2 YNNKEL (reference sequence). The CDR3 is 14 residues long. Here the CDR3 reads CASSTPPDRAGYTF. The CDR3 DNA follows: TGTGCCAGCAGCACCCCCCCGGACAGGGCTGGCTACACCTTC.

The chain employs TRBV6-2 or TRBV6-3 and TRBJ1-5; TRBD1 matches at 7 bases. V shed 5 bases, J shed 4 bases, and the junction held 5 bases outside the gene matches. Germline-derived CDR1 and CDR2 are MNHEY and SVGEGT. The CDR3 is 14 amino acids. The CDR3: CASSRDSGNQPQHF. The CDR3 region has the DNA TGTGCCAGCAGTCGGGACAGCGGGAATCAGCCCCAGCATTTT.

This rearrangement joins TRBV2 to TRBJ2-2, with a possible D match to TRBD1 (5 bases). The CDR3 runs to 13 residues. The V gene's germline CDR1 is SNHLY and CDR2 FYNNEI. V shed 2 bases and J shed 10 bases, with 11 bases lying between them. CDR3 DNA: TGTGCCAGCAGTGAAAACAGGATTGAGGAGCTGTTTTTT. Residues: CASSENRIEELFF.

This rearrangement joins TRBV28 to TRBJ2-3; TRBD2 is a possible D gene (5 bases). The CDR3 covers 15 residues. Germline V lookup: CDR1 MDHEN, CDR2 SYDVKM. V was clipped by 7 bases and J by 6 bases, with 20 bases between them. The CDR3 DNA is TGTGCCAGCAAGAGCCTAGGACTCCCCGGGGATACGCAGTATTTT. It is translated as CASKSLGLPGDTQYF. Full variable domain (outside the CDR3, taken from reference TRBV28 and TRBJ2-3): DVKVTQSSRYLVKRTGEKVFLECVQDMDHENMFWYRQDPGLGLRLIYFSYDVKMKEKGDIPEGYSVSREKKERFSLILESASTNQTSMYLCASKSLGLPGDTQYFGPGTRLTVL.

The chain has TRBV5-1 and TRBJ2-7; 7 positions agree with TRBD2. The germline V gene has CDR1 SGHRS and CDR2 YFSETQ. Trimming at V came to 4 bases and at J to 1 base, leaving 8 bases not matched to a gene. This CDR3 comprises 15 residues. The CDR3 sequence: CASSPGWEGSYEQYF. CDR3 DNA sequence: TGCGCCAGCAGCCCGGGCTGGGAGGGGTCCTACGAGCAGTACTTC.

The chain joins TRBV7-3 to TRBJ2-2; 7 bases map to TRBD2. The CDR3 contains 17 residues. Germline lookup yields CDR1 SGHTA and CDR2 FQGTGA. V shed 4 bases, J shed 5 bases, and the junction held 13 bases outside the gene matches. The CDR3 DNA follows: TGTGCCAGCAGCTCCACCTCTAGCGGACTACGGACCGGGGAGCTGTTTTTT. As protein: CASSSTSSGLRTGELFF.

The CDR3 DNA reads as TGTGCCAGCTCTCCTGGGACAGGGGGAAACGAAAAACTGTTTTTT. Protein sequence: CASSPGTGGNEKLFF. The V call is TRBV18, the J call TRBJ1-4, with 11 bases aligning to TRBD1. Germline V gives CDR1 KGHSH, CDR2 LQKENI. The CDR3 spans 15 residues. Unmatched junction bases numbered 8, after V lost 6 bases and J lost 8 bases.

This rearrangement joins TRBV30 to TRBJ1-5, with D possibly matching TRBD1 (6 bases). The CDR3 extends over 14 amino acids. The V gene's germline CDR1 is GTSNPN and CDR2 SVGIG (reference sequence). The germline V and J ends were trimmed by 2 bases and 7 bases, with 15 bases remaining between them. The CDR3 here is CAWSQLTGMQPQHF. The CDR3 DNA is TGTGCCTGGAGTCAACTAACAGGGATGCAGCCCCAGCATTTT.

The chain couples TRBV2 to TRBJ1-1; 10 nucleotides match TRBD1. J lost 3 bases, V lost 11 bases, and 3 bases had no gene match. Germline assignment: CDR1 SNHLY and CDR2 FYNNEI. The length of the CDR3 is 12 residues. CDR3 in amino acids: CAGTGDHTEAFF. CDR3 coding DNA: TGTGCCGGGACAGGGGACCACACTGAAGCTTTCTTT.

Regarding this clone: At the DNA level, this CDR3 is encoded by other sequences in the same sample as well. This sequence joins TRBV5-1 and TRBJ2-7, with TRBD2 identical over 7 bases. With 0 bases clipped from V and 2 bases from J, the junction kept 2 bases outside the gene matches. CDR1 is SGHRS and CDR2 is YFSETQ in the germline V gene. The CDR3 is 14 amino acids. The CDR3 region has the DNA TGCGCCAGCAGCTTGGAAGGACTAGCCTACGAGCAGTACTTC. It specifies CASSLEGLAYEQYF.